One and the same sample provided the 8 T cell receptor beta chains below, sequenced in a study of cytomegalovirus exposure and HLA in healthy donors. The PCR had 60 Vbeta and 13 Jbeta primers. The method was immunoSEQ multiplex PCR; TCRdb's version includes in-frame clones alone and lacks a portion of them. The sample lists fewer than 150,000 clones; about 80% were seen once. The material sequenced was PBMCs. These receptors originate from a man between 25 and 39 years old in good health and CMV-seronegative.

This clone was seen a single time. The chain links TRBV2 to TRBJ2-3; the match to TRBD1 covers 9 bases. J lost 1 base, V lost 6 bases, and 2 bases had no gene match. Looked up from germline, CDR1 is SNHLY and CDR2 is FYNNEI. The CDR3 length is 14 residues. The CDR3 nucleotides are TGTGCCAGCAGCAGGACAGGGGGCACAGATACGCAGTATTTT. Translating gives CASSRTGGTDTQYF.

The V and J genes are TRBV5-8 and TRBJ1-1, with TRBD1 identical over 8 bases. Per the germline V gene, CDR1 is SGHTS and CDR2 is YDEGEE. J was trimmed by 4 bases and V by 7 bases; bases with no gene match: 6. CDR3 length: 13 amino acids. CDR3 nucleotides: TGTGCCAGCCGGCAACAGGGGGGCACTGAAGCTTTCTTT. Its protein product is CASRQQGGTEAFF.

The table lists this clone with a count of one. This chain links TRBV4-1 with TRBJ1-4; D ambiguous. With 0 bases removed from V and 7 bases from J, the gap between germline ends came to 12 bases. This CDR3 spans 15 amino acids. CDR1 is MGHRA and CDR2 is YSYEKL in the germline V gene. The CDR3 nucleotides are TGCGCCAGCAGCCAAGAAGGCCGACTTAGTGAAAAACTGTTTTTT. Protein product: CASSQEGRLSEKLFF.

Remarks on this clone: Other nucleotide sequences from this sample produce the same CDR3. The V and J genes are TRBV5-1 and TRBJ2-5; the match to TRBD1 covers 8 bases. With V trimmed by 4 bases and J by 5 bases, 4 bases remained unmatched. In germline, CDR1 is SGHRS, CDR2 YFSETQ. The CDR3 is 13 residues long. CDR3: CASSPDRAETQYF. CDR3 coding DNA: TGCGCCAGCAGCCCGGACAGGGCCGAGACCCAGTACTTC.

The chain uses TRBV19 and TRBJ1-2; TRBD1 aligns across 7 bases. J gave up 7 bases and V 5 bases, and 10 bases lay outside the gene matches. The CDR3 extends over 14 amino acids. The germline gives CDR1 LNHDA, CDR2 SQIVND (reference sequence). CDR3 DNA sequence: TGTGCCAGTAGTGCCGGGACAGCCATGCGTGGCTACACCTTC. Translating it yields CASSAGTAMRGYTF.

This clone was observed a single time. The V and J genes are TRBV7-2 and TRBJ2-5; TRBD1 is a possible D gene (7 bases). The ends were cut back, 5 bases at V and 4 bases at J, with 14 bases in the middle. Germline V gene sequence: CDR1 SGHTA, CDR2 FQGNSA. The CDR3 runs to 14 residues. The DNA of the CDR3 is TGTGCCAGCAGCCAGGGGGGACTTAGAGAGACCCAGTACTTC. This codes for CASSQGGLRETQYF. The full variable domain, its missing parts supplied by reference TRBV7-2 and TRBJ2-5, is GAGVSQSPSNKVTEKGKDVELRCDPISGHTALYWYRQSLGQGLEFLIYFQGNSAPDKSGLPSDRFSAERTGGSVSTLTIQRTQQEDSAVYLCASSQGGLRETQYFGPGTRLLVL.

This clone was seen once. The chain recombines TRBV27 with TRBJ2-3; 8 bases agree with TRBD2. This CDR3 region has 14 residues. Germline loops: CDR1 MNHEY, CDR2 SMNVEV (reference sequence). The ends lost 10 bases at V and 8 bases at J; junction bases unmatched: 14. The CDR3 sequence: CATRGTGGRSTQYF. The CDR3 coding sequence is TGTGCCACCCGAGGAACGGGGGGGCGGTCTACGCAGTATTTT.

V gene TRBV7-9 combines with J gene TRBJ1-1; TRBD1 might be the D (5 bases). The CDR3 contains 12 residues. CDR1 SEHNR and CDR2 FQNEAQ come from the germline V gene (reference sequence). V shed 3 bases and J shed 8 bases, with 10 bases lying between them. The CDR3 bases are TGTGCCAGCAGCTTGGTGACAGCCGAAGCTTTCTTT. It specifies CASSLVTAEAFF.